This is a list of T cell receptor beta chains from one sample in a study of cytomegalovirus exposure and HLA in healthy donors. Here immunoSEQ multiplex PCR was the method, and the copy in TCRdb shows in-frame clones only, minus some. Here the sample spans some 160,000 clones, 68% being singletons. The material sequenced was PBMCs. The receptors stem from a man aged 55-75 years in good health and CMV-seronegative. Both conserved end residues are part of each CDR3. A D gene is named only where the DNA matches it firmly. Some rows have no size entry. The others give once, few or many, or a class for an expanded clone.

clone_size: NA; d_call: TRBD2; j_call: TRBJ2-1; cdr3_length: 16; v_call: TRBV5-1; cdr3_aa: CASSYLTSGTYNEQFF; cdr3_nt: TGCGCCAGCAGCTATCTGACTAGCGGGACATACAATGAGCAGTTCTTC
clone_size: NA; d_call: NA; j_call: TRBJ2-1; cdr3_length: 16; v_call: TRBV5-1; cdr3_aa: CASSLAGGEEGNEQFF; cdr3_nt: TGCGCCAGCAGCTTGGCGGGCGGGGAGGAGGGCAATGAGCAGTTCTTC
clone_size: NA; d_call: NA; j_call: TRBJ2-7; cdr3_length: 15; v_call: TRBV5-6; cdr3_aa: CASSLRPVGSYEQYF; cdr3_nt: TGTGCCAGCAGCTTGAGACCAGTCGGGTCCTACGAGCAGTACTTC
clone_size: NA; d_call: NA; j_call: TRBJ2-5; cdr3_length: 15; v_call: TRBV7-3; cdr3_aa: CASSSLLHREETQYF; cdr3_nt: TGTGCCAGCAGCTCCCTCCTGCACAGGGAAGAGACCCAGTACTTC
clone_size: NA; d_call: TRBD1; j_call: TRBJ1-1; cdr3_length: 18; v_call: TRBV9; cdr3_aa: CASSVDPPGQGYGTEAFF; cdr3_nt: TGTGCCAGCAGCGTCGACCCCCCGGGACAGGGGTACGGCACTGAAGCTTTCTTT
clone_size: NA; d_call: NA; j_call: TRBJ2-3; cdr3_length: 14; v_call: TRBV13; cdr3_aa: CASSAGGSADTQYF; cdr3_nt: TGTGCCAGCAGCGCCGGAGGGTCGGCAGATACGCAGTATTTT
clone_size: NA; d_call: TRBD1; j_call: TRBJ1-3; cdr3_length: 19; v_call: TRBV11-2; cdr3_aa: CASRSAYWDREGYGNTIYF; cdr3_nt: TGTGCCAGCAGAAGTGCCTACTGGGACAGGGAAGGGTATGGAAACACCATATATTTT
clone_size: once; d_call: TRBD1; j_call: TRBJ1-2; cdr3_length: 17; v_call: TRBV27; cdr3_aa: CASSPARGPPFLYGYTF; cdr3_nt: TGTGCCAGCAGCCCGGCGAGGGGGCCTCCCTTCCTCTATGGCTACACCTTC
clone_size: NA; d_call: NA; j_call: TRBJ2-2; cdr3_length: 15; v_call: TRBV6-5; cdr3_aa: CASSYQIQNTGELFF; cdr3_nt: TGTGCCAGCAGTTACCAAATTCAGAACACCGGGGAGCTGTTTTTT
clone_size: NA; d_call: NA; j_call: TRBJ2-7; cdr3_length: 14; v_call: TRBV7-3; cdr3_aa: CASSLLHRVPEQYF; cdr3_nt: TGTGCCAGCAGCCTCCTACACAGGGTTCCAGAGCAGTACTTC
clone_size: NA; d_call: TRBD2; j_call: TRBJ2-5; cdr3_length: 16; v_call: TRBV5-1; cdr3_aa: CASSPGRGGDQETQYF; cdr3_nt: TGCGCCAGCAGCCCTGGACGCGGGGGTGACCAGGAGACCCAGTACTTC
clone_size: NA; d_call: NA; j_call: TRBJ1-5; cdr3_length: 15; v_call: TRBV6-5; cdr3_aa: CASSPGGGYGQPQHF; cdr3_nt: TGTGCCAGCAGTCCGGGGGGGGGCTATGGTCAGCCCCAGCATTTT
clone_size: once; d_call: NA; j_call: TRBJ2-2; cdr3_length: 14; v_call: TRBV7-8; cdr3_aa: CASSLVADTGELFF; cdr3_nt: TGTGCCAGCAGCTTAGTGGCAGACACCGGGGAGCTGTTTTTT
clone_size: NA; d_call: NA; j_call: TRBJ1-3; cdr3_length: 17; v_call: TRBV18; cdr3_aa: CASSPTGTSESGNTIYF; cdr3_nt: TGTGCCAGCTCACCTACCGGGACATCGGAATCTGGAAACACCATATATTTT
clone_size: NA; d_call: NA; j_call: TRBJ2-3; cdr3_length: 13; v_call: TRBV29-1; cdr3_aa: CSVGAPGSDTQYF; cdr3_nt: TGCAGCGTTGGAGCTCCAGGGTCAGATACGCAGTATTTT
clone_size: NA; d_call: TRBD2; j_call: TRBJ2-3; cdr3_length: 16; v_call: TRBV5-4; cdr3_aa: CASSLRTSGRGDTQYF; cdr3_nt: TGTGCCAGCAGCCTCCGGACTAGCGGGAGAGGGGATACGCAGTATTTT
clone_size: NA; d_call: NA; j_call: TRBJ1-1; cdr3_length: 12; v_call: TRBV19; cdr3_aa: CASSWGDTEAFF; cdr3_nt: TGTGCCAGTAGTTGGGGAGACACTGAAGCTTTCTTT
clone_size: NA; d_call: TRBD1; j_call: TRBJ1-5; cdr3_length: 14; v_call: TRBV19; cdr3_aa: CASSKRQGDQPQHF; cdr3_nt: TGTGCCAGTAGTAAGCGACAGGGAGATCAGCCCCAGCATTTT
clone_size: NA; d_call: NA; j_call: TRBJ2-5; cdr3_length: 11; v_call: TRBV28; cdr3_aa: CASRTQETQYF; cdr3_nt: TGTGCCAGCAGGACACAAGAGACCCAGTACTTC
clone_size: NA; d_call: NA; j_call: TRBJ2-3; cdr3_length: 16; v_call: TRBV30; cdr3_aa: CAWSVIKWGGTDTQYF; cdr3_nt: TGTGCCTGGAGTGTAATTAAGTGGGGGGGCACAGATACGCAGTATTTT
clone_size: NA; d_call: NA; j_call: TRBJ2-7; cdr3_length: 13; v_call: TRBV11-1; cdr3_aa: CASSLTTPPLLYF; cdr3_nt: TGTGCCAGCAGCTTGACTACCCCGCCCCTGTTATACTTC
clone_size: NA; d_call: NA; j_call: TRBJ1-2; cdr3_length: 12; v_call: TRBV30; cdr3_aa: CAWTGGGPGYTF; cdr3_nt: TGTGCCTGGACCGGGGGGGGACCCGGCTACACCTTC
clone_size: NA; d_call: NA; j_call: TRBJ1-1; cdr3_length: 13; v_call: TRBV19; cdr3_aa: CASSIRRNTEAFF; cdr3_nt: TGTGCCAGTAGTATAAGGAGGAACACTGAAGCTTTCTTT
clone_size: NA; d_call: NA; j_call: TRBJ1-1; cdr3_length: 15; v_call: TRBV7-3; cdr3_aa: CASSLSSLVNTEAFF; cdr3_nt: TGTGCCAGCAGCTTATCGTCCCTAGTGAACACTGAAGCTTTCTTT
clone_size: once; d_call: NA; j_call: TRBJ2-7; cdr3_length: 14; v_call: TRBV2; cdr3_aa: CASSVSGELYEQYF; cdr3_nt: TGTGCCAGCAGTGTTAGTGGGGAGCTCTACGAGCAGTACTTC
clone_size: NA; d_call: TRBD2; j_call: TRBJ2-3; cdr3_length: 16; v_call: TRBV11-2; cdr3_aa: CASSPRRAGGTDTQYF; cdr3_nt: TGTGCCAGCAGCCCCAGGAGGGCGGGAGGCACAGATACGCAGTATTTT
clone_size: few; d_call: NA; j_call: TRBJ2-4; cdr3_length: 13; v_call: TRBV5-1; cdr3_aa: CASSVGSSNIQYF; cdr3_nt: TGCGCCAGCAGCGTCGGGAGCTCCAACATTCAGTACTTC
clone_size: few; d_call: NA; j_call: TRBJ1-1; cdr3_length: 10; v_call: TRBV28; cdr3_aa: CASSYRATFF; cdr3_nt: TGTGCCAGCAGTTACAGGGCAACTTTCTTT
clone_size: once; d_call: NA; j_call: TRBJ2-1; cdr3_length: 15; v_call: TRBV11-2; cdr3_aa: CASSLDLGSYNEQFF; cdr3_nt: TGTGCCAGCAGCTTAGATCTGGGGAGTTACAATGAGCAGTTCTTC
clone_size: NA; d_call: NA; j_call: TRBJ2-7; cdr3_length: 16; v_call: TRBV11-2; cdr3_aa: CASSPGQTIFSYEQYF; cdr3_nt: TGTGCCAGCAGCCCCGGACAGACTATATTCTCCTACGAGCAGTACTTC
clone_size: once; d_call: TRBD2; j_call: TRBJ2-1; cdr3_length: 16; v_call: TRBV5-1; cdr3_aa: CASSFGTSGRSNEQFF; cdr3_nt: TGCGCCAGCAGCTTCGGTACTAGCGGGCGAAGTAATGAGCAGTTCTTC
clone_size: few; d_call: TRBD1; j_call: TRBJ2-7; cdr3_length: 14; v_call: TRBV19; cdr3_aa: CASRDQGAVYEQYF; cdr3_nt: TGTGCCAGTAGAGACCAGGGGGCCGTCTACGAGCAGTACTTC
clone_size: NA; d_call: NA; j_call: TRBJ1-1; cdr3_length: 16; v_call: TRBV28; cdr3_aa: CASSSLSGPTDTEAFF; cdr3_nt: TGTGCCAGCAGTTCGCTTTCAGGGCCGACCGACACTGAAGCTTTCTTT
clone_size: NA; d_call: TRBD1; j_call: TRBJ2-5; cdr3_length: 16; v_call: TRBV11-2; cdr3_aa: CASSPYLQGAEETQYF; cdr3_nt: TGTGCCAGCAGCCCGTACCTCCAGGGGGCCGAGGAGACCCAGTACTTC
clone_size: few; d_call: NA; j_call: TRBJ2-5; cdr3_length: 15; v_call: TRBV6-1; cdr3_aa: CASSEVEGFGETQYF; cdr3_nt: TGTGCCAGCAGTGAAGTTGAGGGATTCGGGGAGACCCAGTACTTC
clone_size: NA; d_call: TRBD1; j_call: TRBJ1-1; cdr3_length: 14; v_call: TRBV6-5; cdr3_aa: CASSNRGLGTEAFF; cdr3_nt: TGTGCCAGCAGCAACAGGGGGCTTGGGACTGAAGCTTTCTTT
clone_size: NA; d_call: TRBD1; j_call: TRBJ2-1; cdr3_length: 16; v_call: TRBV5-5; cdr3_aa: CASSKRTGQELDEQFF; cdr3_nt: TGTGCCAGCAGCAAAAGGACAGGCCAGGAGTTGGATGAGCAGTTCTTC
clone_size: NA; d_call: TRBD1; j_call: TRBJ2-1; cdr3_length: 17; v_call: TRBV7-9; cdr3_aa: CASSTPAQGVSYNEQFF; cdr3_nt: TGTGCCAGCAGCACACCCGCGCAGGGGGTCTCCTACAATGAGCAGTTCTTC
clone_size: NA; d_call: NA; j_call: TRBJ1-5; cdr3_length: 15; v_call: TRBV6-1; cdr3_aa: CASSVAGGFNQPQHF; cdr3_nt: TGTGCCAGCAGTGTGGCTGGCGGTTTCAATCAGCCCCAGCATTTT
clone_size: few; d_call: NA; j_call: TRBJ2-3; cdr3_length: 13; v_call: TRBV10-3; cdr3_aa: CAISESREDTQYF; cdr3_nt: TGTGCCATCAGTGAGTCGCGGGAAGATACGCAGTATTTT
clone_size: NA; d_call: TRBD1; j_call: TRBJ2-3; cdr3_length: 14; v_call: TRBV5-6; cdr3_aa: CASIRQAGGRRQYF; cdr3_nt: TGTGCCAGCATAAGACAGGCAGGGGGTAGACGGCAGTATTTT
clone_size: few; d_call: NA; j_call: TRBJ1-1; cdr3_length: 16; v_call: TRBV10-2; cdr3_aa: CASSESGPLLNTEAFF; cdr3_nt: TGCGCCAGCAGTGAAAGTGGGCCGTTACTGAACACTGAAGCTTTCTTT
clone_size: NA; d_call: NA; j_call: TRBJ2-7; cdr3_length: 12; v_call: TRBV5-1; cdr3_aa: CASSLSGYEQYF; cdr3_nt: TGCGCCAGCAGCCTTAGCGGCTACGAGCAGTACTTC
clone_size: NA; d_call: NA; j_call: TRBJ2-7; cdr3_length: 13; v_call: TRBV6-6; cdr3_aa: CASSADSPYEQYF; cdr3_nt: TGTGCCAGCAGTGCGGACAGCCCCTACGAGCAGTACTTC
clone_size: few; d_call: TRBD2; j_call: TRBJ2-3; cdr3_length: 14; v_call: TRBV6-1; cdr3_aa: CASSSTGLDDTQYF; cdr3_nt: TGTGCCAGCAGTTCTACTGGACTAGACGATACGCAGTATTTT
clone_size: few; d_call: TRBD1; j_call: TRBJ1-2; cdr3_length: 15; v_call: TRBV6-1; cdr3_aa: CASNRDSTSVYGYTF; cdr3_nt: TGTGCCAGCAACCGGGACAGCACTTCAGTCTATGGCTACACCTTC
clone_size: NA; d_call: NA; j_call: TRBJ1-2; cdr3_length: 15; v_call: TRBV4-3; cdr3_aa: CASSQGISRDSGYTF; cdr3_nt: TGCGCCAGCAGCCAAGGGATTTCGAGGGACTCGGGCTACACCTTC
clone_size: few; d_call: NA; j_call: TRBJ2-5; cdr3_length: 15; v_call: TRBV6-1; cdr3_aa: CASSEGRTFQETQYF; cdr3_nt: TGTGCCAGCAGTGAGGGCAGGACTTTCCAAGAGACCCAGTACTTC
clone_size: NA; d_call: NA; j_call: TRBJ2-2; cdr3_length: 15; v_call: TRBV5-6; cdr3_aa: CASSLVGGNTGELFF; cdr3_nt: TGTGCCAGCAGCTTGGTGGGGGGGAACACCGGGGAGCTGTTTTTT
clone_size: NA; d_call: NA; j_call: TRBJ2-2; cdr3_length: 12; v_call: TRBV7-2; cdr3_aa: CASSQEGGELFF; cdr3_nt: TGTGCCAGCAGTCAGGAAGGCGGGGAGCTGTTTTTT
clone_size: NA; d_call: TRBD1; j_call: TRBJ1-1; cdr3_length: 15; v_call: TRBV6-5; cdr3_aa: CASSFSGQADTEAFF; cdr3_nt: TGTGCCAGCAGTTTCTCGGGACAGGCAGACACTGAAGCTTTCTTT
clone_size: few; d_call: TRBD1; j_call: TRBJ2-1; cdr3_length: 15; v_call: TRBV5-1; cdr3_aa: CASSPTGVGVNEQFF; cdr3_nt: TGCGCCAGCAGCCCCACAGGGGTGGGAGTGAATGAGCAGTTCTTC
clone_size: NA; d_call: NA; j_call: TRBJ2-5; cdr3_length: 13; v_call: TRBV6-6; cdr3_aa: CASSNPPQGTQYF; cdr3_nt: TGTGCCAGCAGTAACCCACCTCAGGGGACCCAGTACTTC
clone_size: NA; d_call: NA; j_call: TRBJ1-4; cdr3_length: 13; v_call: TRBV7-2; cdr3_aa: CASSLEQNEKLFF; cdr3_nt: TGTGCCAGCAGCTTAGAACAGAATGAAAAACTGTTTTTT
clone_size: few; d_call: TRBD1; j_call: TRBJ2-3; cdr3_length: 14; v_call: TRBV5-4; cdr3_aa: CASSFGTVTDTQYF; cdr3_nt: TGTGCCAGCAGCTTCGGGACAGTTACAGATACGCAGTATTTT